This T cell receptor (beta chain) comes out of a study of T cells in Graves' hyperthyroidism and ophthalmopathy. Across the whole study: Before treatment of any kind, peripheral blood was taken at initial diagnosis. Broader study findings: Model predictions of ophthalmopathy came a median approximately seven months before onset. The authors' 13 V-J model separated ophthalmopathy from stable hyperthyroidism.

Pregnant or lactating patients were excluded, as were those with uncontrolled infection or other autoimmune disease. Amplification yielded TCR beta CDR3 regions, with RNA transcripts as the source. The HTBI set primed first-round TCR CDR3 RT-PCR. MiXCR, run by TCRdb on the multiplex PCR reads, gives a single entry per CDR3 protein. The table shows about 600,000 distinct CDR3 sequences, with approximately 15% occurring only once. Points on this clonotype: The antigen is not known.

The specimen sequenced was blood. The sequence was collected from a woman in her late teens or twenties with Graves' ophthalmopathy.

CDR3 in DNA: TGTGCCAGCAGCTTAGCGGGTGGGGTAGCGGGAGGACCTTACGAGCAGTACTTC. As protein: CASSLAGGVAGGPYEQYF. This rearrangement joins TRBV7-2 to TRBJ2-7; 10 bases agree with TRBD2. The CDR3 has 18 residues. The J segment lost 4 bases and the V segment lost 0 bases, leaving 12 bases of the junction unmatched. Looked up from germline, CDR1 is SGHTA and CDR2 is FQGNSA.